This is a list of T cell receptor beta chains from one sample in a study of tumor and adjacent non-tumor tissue in lung cancer. TCRdb used MiXCR to reprocess the multiplex PCR reads, holding one entry per CDR3 protein. This table holds 80,000 or so distinct CDR3 sequences, more than 80% found once. The sample comprised distant non-tumor lung tissue. Source of these receptors: a man aged 55 to 69 with non-small cell lung cancer. CDR3s include the opening cysteine and the closing phenylalanine or tryptophan. The D gene is left open where the match is weak. Size is stated for part of the rows, as once, few or many counts, or as a class when the clone is expanded.

d_gene,j_gene,abundance,v_gene,CDR3nt,CDR3aa
NA,TRBJ2-1,many,TRBV28,TGTGCCAGCAGTTTACCCCCCCCGGTGGACTACAATGAGCAGTTCTTC,CASSLPPPVDYNEQFF
NA,TRBJ2-1,NA,TRBV13,TGTGCCAGCAGCAAGGACAGTCTCAATGAGCAGTTCTTC,CASSKDSLNEQFF
NA,TRBJ1-1,NA,TRBV11-2,TGTGCCAACAGCTTACCGCCGAATCTGTATGGTCGGAACACTGAAGCTATCTTT,CANSLPPNLYGRNTEAIF
NA,TRBJ2-1,NA,TRBV20-1,TGCAGTGCAATAGAGTTCGATGAGCAGTTCTTC,CSAIEFDEQFF
NA,TRBJ2-1,NA,TRBV6-5,TGTGCCAGCAGCCAAGGCCTCCTGATAGTCTTC,CASSQGLLIVF
NA,TRBJ1-4,NA,TRBV21-1,TGTACCAGCAGCAGCAGACATAATGAAAAACTGTTTTTT,CTSSSRHNEKLFF
TRBD1,TRBJ2-1,NA,TRBV20-1,TGCAGTACTATGGACAGGGCCGATGAGCGGTTCTTC,CSTMDRADERFF
NA,TRBJ2-2,once,TRBV11-3,TGTGCCAGGAGCTCTCGGGGAGCGGGTGGATACAGAGCCGGGGAGCTGTTTTTT,CARSSRGAGGYRAGELFF
TRBD1,TRBJ2-6,NA,TRBV6-5,TGTGCTAGCAGTTTCGGGACAGGGGACTCTGGGGCCAACCTCCTGACTTTC,CASSFGTGDSGANLLTF
NA,TRBJ1-1,NA,TRBV4-2,TGTGCCAGCAGTCGTCTTGCGGTTGCGGCTGAAGCTTTCTTT,CASSRLAVAAEAFF
NA,TRBJ1-2,NA,TRBV29-1,TGCAGTGTTGTAGCGGGGTACGGCTACACCTTC,CSVVAGYGYTF
TRBD1,TRBJ1-4,NA,TRBV4-3,TGCGTCAACAGCCAAGCCTTGACGGGACAGGGGAATGAAAAACTGTTTTTT,CVNSQALTGQGNEKLFF
NA,TRBJ1-1,NA,TRBV11-2,NA,CASSLVGKGTEAFF
NA,TRBJ2-7,NA,TRBV10-3,TGTGCCATCAGTGATGGGGGTGCGGGGTACTCCTACGAGCAGTACTTC,CAISDGGAGYSYEQYF
NA,TRBJ2-3,many,TRBV2,TGTGCCAGCAGTGTCGACTCCAAAGATACGCAGTATTTT,CASSVDSKDTQYF
TRBD1,TRBJ1-1,once,TRBV6-1,TGTACCAGCAGTGAGGACAGGGGCTACACTGAAGCTTTCTTT,CTSSEDRGYTEAFF
NA,TRBJ2-7,few,TRBV12-3/TRBV12-4,TGTGCCAGCAGTCTATACGACAAGCAGTACTTC,CASSLYDKQYF
NA,TRBJ2-2,once,TRBV11-1,TGTGCAAGCAGCTTAGGCTGGAGAAGCACAGGGGAGCTGTTTTTT,CASSLGWRSTGELFF
NA,TRBJ1-3,NA,TRBV7-9,TGTGCCAGCAGCTTAGAGAGGGGGTTATCTGGAAACACCATATATTTT,CASSLERGLSGNTIYF
NA,TRBJ2-3,NA,TRBV11-2,TGTGCCAGCAGCTTCGGGTTAAAGGGCATAGATACGCAGTATTTT,CASSFGLKGIDTQYF
NA,TRBJ2-5,NA,TRBV11-3,TGTGCCAGCACCTTAGTACAGGGCCGAGAGACCCAGTACTTC,CASTLVQGRETQYF
NA,TRBJ2-7,NA,TRBV29-1,TGCAGTGTTGCCTTGATGTTTGGCGAGCAGTACTTC,CSVALMFGEQYF
NA,TRBJ1-1,few,TRBV11-2,NA,CACSLVGRGTEASF
TRBD2,TRBJ2-7,once,TRBV6-2/TRBV6-3,TGTGCCAGCAGCCAGAGGCCGGGACTAGCGGCTCCCTCCTACGATCAGCACTTC,CASSQRPGLAAPSYDQHF
TRBD1,TRBJ2-1,few,TRBV28,TGTGCCAGCAGTAAAGGACAGGGGCACTACAATGGGCAGTTCTTC,CASSKGQGHYNGQFF
NA,TRBJ2-1,NA,TRBV6-2/TRBV6-3,TGTACCAGCCGGAGGCCTAGCGCCCAGACGAATGAGCAGTTCTTC,CTSRRPSAQTNEQFF
NA,TRBJ1-1,NA,TRBV30,TGTGCCTGGAGTGTTTCAGGGGACCTCACTGAAGCTTTCTTT,CAWSVSGDLTEAFF
NA,TRBJ2-4,NA,TRBV4-2,TGTGCCAACAGTCCCCGTGCGGACGGAGGGGCCAAAAACATTCAGTACTTC,CANSPRADGGAKNIQYF
TRBD2,TRBJ2-5,NA,TRBV6-2/TRBV6-3,TGTGCCAGCAGTGGTCTAGCGGGAGTGGCGGTCGAGGAGTCCCAGTACTTC,CASSGLAGVAVEESQYF
TRBD2,TRBJ2-7,NA,TRBV6-2/TRBV6-3,TGTACCAGCAGCTACGTGGGACTAGCGGGAGGGAAGAACGAGCAGTACTTC,CTSSYVGLAGGKNEQYF
TRBD2,TRBJ2-5,NA,TRBV6-1,TGTGCCAGCAGTGAACTAGCGGGGGGGCCCGCGACCCAGTGCTTC,CASSELAGGPATQCF
NA,TRBJ1-1,NA,TRBV12-3/TRBV12-4,TGTGCCAGCGGTTTGGTAGGATTAGGGATGAACACTGAAGCTTTCTTC,CASGLVGLGMNTEAFF
NA,TRBJ2-2,NA,TRBV29-1,TGCAGCGTGACCGTGACTAGTGGGCTCACCGGGGAGCTGTTTTTT,CSVTVTSGLTGELFF
TRBD1,TRBJ2-7,NA,TRBV6-6,TGTGCCAGCGGTTACTCGCAGGACAGGGGGTATCACGAGCAGTACTTC,CASGYSQDRGYHEQYF
NA,TRBJ1-2,many,TRBV20-1,TGCAGTTTCCTACACGGACGGAACTATGGCTACACCTTC,CSFLHGRNYGYTF
NA,TRBJ2-4,many,TRBV6-2/TRBV6-3,TGTGCCAGCGGGAGAAACATTCAGTACTTC,CASGRNIQYF
TRBD2,TRBJ2-7,NA,TRBV20-1,TGCTGTGCTCCCGGGACTAGCGTCATCTACGAGCAGTACTTC,CCAPGTSVIYEQYF
NA,TRBJ2-1,NA,TRBV20-1,TGCAGTGCTAGAGGGGAGGAAGCGTCCTACAATGAGCTGTTCTTC,CSARGEEASYNELFF
TRBD1,TRBJ2-2,NA,TRBV11-3,TGTGCCAGCAGTTCGACAGGGATGACTACATGGGAGCTGTTTTTT,CASSSTGMTTWELFF
NA,TRBJ1-3,NA,TRBV11-2,TGTGCCTGCAGCCTAGGGGGTGGCCCCGGAAACACCATATATTTT,CACSLGGGPGNTIYF
NA,TRBJ2-7,NA,TRBV4-2,TGTGCCAGCAGCCAAGGGACTAACTCCTACGAGCAATGCTTC,CASSQGTNSYEQCF
NA,TRBJ1-4,NA,TRBV20-1,TGTAGTGTTAGTATGACCGCCGGAGGAGAAAAACTGTTTTTT,CSVSMTAGGEKLFF
NA,TRBJ1-2,NA,TRBV24-1,TGTGCCACCAGTGATGCCGGATGGTTCACCTATGGCTACACCTTC,CATSDAGWFTYGYTF
NA,TRBJ1-5,many,TRBV5-6,TGTGCCAGCAGCTTAATAGGGAGCGGCAATCAGCCCCAGCATTTT,CASSLIGSGNQPQHF
TRBD1,TRBJ1-4,NA,TRBV11-3,TGTGCCAGCAGTCCATCGGGACAGGGGATCACTAATGAAAAACTGTTGTTT,CASSPSGQGITNEKLLF
TRBD2,TRBJ2-7,once,TRBV11-2,TGTGCCAGCAGACACCTATACGGGGCAGCGGGAACATACGAGAAGTACTTC,CASRHLYGAAGTYEKYF
TRBD1,TRBJ2-7,NA,TRBV20-1,TGCACTGCTAGAGAGAACAGGGGCGAGCAGCACTTC,CTARENRGEQHF
TRBD1,TRBJ2-3,NA,TRBV4-3,TGCGCCAGCAGCCGCCGGGTCGGGACAGGACTCACAGATACGCAGTGTTTT,CASSRRVGTGLTDTQCF
TRBD2,TRBJ2-3,NA,TRBV11-2,TGTGCCAGCATCGACAGCGGGACTATGGGCGCTAGGGACACAGATACGCAGTATTTT,CASIDSGTMGARDTDTQYF
TRBD1,TRBJ2-3,NA,TRBV6-2/TRBV6-3,TGTACCAGCAGTTACGGGACAGGGGGTGGCACAGATACGCAGTATTTT,CTSSYGTGGGTDTQYF
NA,TRBJ1-3,NA,TRBV11-2,TGTGCCTGCAGCGAACAGGGTTCGAGCTCTGGAAACACCATATACTTT,CACSEQGSSSGNTIYF
TRBD1,TRBJ2-6,NA,TRBV11-2,TGTGCCAGTACCCTAGTTCCAAAGGACAGGCCCTCTGGGGCCAACGTCCTGACTTTC,CASTLVPKDRPSGANVLTF
NA,TRBJ2-7,NA,TRBV5-1,TGCGCCAGCAGCGCCAGCATGGCGGGCCACGAGCAGTACTTC,CASSASMAGHEQYF
NA,TRBJ2-2,NA,TRBV20-1,TGCAGTGCTAGATTCTCCGATAACACCGAGGAGCTGTTATTT,CSARFSDNTEELLF
TRBD1,TRBJ2-2,NA,TRBV29-1,TGCAGCTTCACCGGGACAGACAACACCGTGGAGCTGTTTTTT,CSFTGTDNTVELFF
NA,TRBJ1-1,once,TRBV20-1,TGCAGTGCTAGATCACATAGGAGGACTGAAGCTTTCTTT,CSARSHRRTEAFF